There are many counts of the clone carrying this T cell receptor beta chain. This entry belongs to a study of molecular identifiers for immune sequencing clone quantification. Each CDR3 protein gets one entry after TCRdb re-called the PCR reads with MiXCR. The table includes about 320,000 distinct CDR3 sequences, 20% to 25% detected once. Deletions cut 1 base from V and 5 bases from J, with 14 bases between. The CDR3 loop spans 14 amino acids. Germline V gene sequence: CDR1 DFQATT, CDR2 SNEGSKA (reference sequence). What was sequenced was naive CD8+ T cells from blood, with Jurkat cell RNA spiked in. Subset in this sample: FACS-sorted CD8+CD4-CCR7+CD45RA+ naive T cells. The TCR originated in a human donor in good health. Some libraries in this study had Jurkat cell RNA spiked in. V gene TRBV20-1 combines with J gene TRBJ1-1, with D maybe TRBD1 (6 bases). As DNA, the CDR3 is TGCAGTGCTAGAGGACAGGTCTCGGGGACTGAAGCTTTCTTT. It codes for CSARGQVSGTEAFF.